A selection of T cell receptor beta chains follows, all from one sample in a study of T cell responses to AZD1222 COVID-19 vaccine. Assay: immunoSEQ multiplex PCR; the TCRdb copy retains only in-frame clones and omits some. Counted here are fewer than 95,000 clones, about nine tenths occurring once; the ten biggest clones make up about 5.5%. The sequences come from peripheral blood, collected 28 days after the second AZD1222 dose. The source is an adult who received the AZD1222 COVID-19 vaccine. Each CDR3 is given with its conserved first and last residue. The order of the fields is V gene, J gene, D gene, CDR3 length, clone size, CDR3 DNA, CDR3 protein. D genes are given only for firm matches. Only part of the rows carry a size: once, few, many, or a class if the clone is expanded.

TRBV24-1,TRBJ2-3,-,15,-,TGTGCTTCGTCGCGGGGAGGGGGGTTGGCAGATACGCAGTATTTT,CASSRGGGLADTQYF
TRBV13,TRBJ1-1,TRBD1,16,-,TGTGCCAGCAGCCCCGGGACAGGGTCCTATTACACTGAAGCTTTCTTT,CASSPGTGSYYTEAFF
TRBV27,TRBJ2-3,-,15,-,TGTGCCAGCAGTTTTCCGGGATTGGGCACAGATACGCAGTATTTT,CASSFPGLGTDTQYF
TRBV7-2,TRBJ2-1,-,14,-,TGTGCCAGCAGCCTAATGGTCTCGCGTAATGAGCAGTTCTTC,CASSLMVSRNEQFF
TRBV28,TRBJ2-7,TRBD1,14,-,TGTGCCAGCCACACCGAGGGGGCGACCTACGAGCAGTACTTC,CASHTEGATYEQYF
TRBV4-1,TRBJ1-2,-,16,-,TGCGCCAGCAGCCAATCAACATTGTCTATGGGCTATGGCTACACCTTC,CASSQSTLSMGYGYTF
TRBV27,TRBJ2-7,TRBD2,13,few,TGTGCCAGCAGTCCCGGGGAGGGATACGAGCAGTACTTC,CASSPGEGYEQYF
TRBV4-1,TRBJ1-2,-,13,-,TGCGCCAGCAGCCAATCAGGGTCCTATGGCTACACCTTC,CASSQSGSYGYTF
TRBV29-1,TRBJ1-2,TRBD1,13,-,TGCAGCGTTATCAGGGGGGCGAACTATGGCTACACCTTC,CSVIRGANYGYTF
TRBV6-2/TRBV6-3,TRBJ2-7,-,12,-,TGTGCCAGCAGTCCCCCTCTCTACGAGCAGTACTTC,CASSPPLYEQYF
TRBV14,TRBJ1-2,TRBD1,15,-,TGTGCCAGCAGCCAAGTCCACAGGGGACACTATGGCTACACCTTC,CASSQVHRGHYGYTF
TRBV6-5,TRBJ1-1,-,15,-,TGTGCCAGCAGGTTTAGGGGTATAGAGAACACTGAAGCTTTCTTT,CASRFRGIENTEAFF
TRBV6-2/TRBV6-3,TRBJ2-7,TRBD2,17,-,TGTGCCAGCAGCCCTAGCCGGACTAGCGGGGCCCGGGGAGAGCAGTACTTC,CASSPSRTSGARGEQYF
TRBV28,TRBJ1-3,-,14,-,TGTGCCAGCAGTCCAGACAGCTCTGGAAACACCATATATTTT,CASSPDSSGNTIYF
TRBV11-2,TRBJ2-1,TRBD2,18,-,TGTGCCAGCAGGCGAATCCGACGCGGGGGGAGCTCCTACAATGAGCAGTTCTTC,CASRRIRRGGSSYNEQFF
TRBV2,TRBJ2-1,-,14,-,TGTGCCTACAGTTCTCAGGGTACCTACAATGAGCAGTTCTTC,CAYSSQGTYNEQFF
TRBV9,TRBJ2-3,-,12,once,TGCAATCAAGGGGGTAGCACAGATACGCAGTATTTT,CNQGGSTDTQYF
TRBV18,TRBJ2-7,-,14,-,TGTGCCAGCTCACCACTGGGGGATTCCTACGAGCAGTACTTC,CASSPLGDSYEQYF
TRBV6-5,TRBJ1-2,TRBD1,15,-,TGTGCCAGCAGTTACTCGCTACAGGGGATCAATGGCTACACCTTC,CASSYSLQGINGYTF
TRBV12-5,TRBJ2-7,-,13,-,TGTGCTAGTGGTTTGGTACTTAGGGCCGAGCAGTACTTC,CASGLVLRAEQYF
TRBV11-2,TRBJ2-1,-,17,-,TGTGCCAGCAGCCCTATTCGCCCGAGCATACCTCACAATGAGCAGTTCTTC,CASSPIRPSIPHNEQFF
TRBV3-1/TRBV3-2,TRBJ1-4,TRBD1,15,once,TGTGCCAGCAGTCCTACCAACAGGGGTTATGAAAAACTGTTTTTT,CASSPTNRGYEKLFF
TRBV9,TRBJ2-3,TRBD2,16,-,TGTGCCAGCAGCCCTAAGGGGACTAGCGGGGGAGATACGCAGTATTTT,CASSPKGTSGGDTQYF
TRBV19,TRBJ1-1,-,15,-,TGTGCCAGTAGTATTTGGGGCCCTCTCAACACTGAAGCTTTCTTT,CASSIWGPLNTEAFF
TRBV7-6,TRBJ1-1,TRBD1,16,-,TGTGCCAGCAGCTTAGCGGGACAGGGCCATAACACTGAAGCTTTCTTT,CASSLAGQGHNTEAFF
TRBV6-2/TRBV6-3,TRBJ2-7,TRBD1,14,-,TGTGCCAGCAGTTGGACAGGGGGCTTCTCGGAGCAGTACTTC,CASSWTGGFSEQYF
TRBV7-2,TRBJ1-6,-,13,-,TGTGCCAGCAGCTTAGGCGTCACTACACCCCTCCACTTT,CASSLGVTTPLHF
TRBV7-3,TRBJ2-7,-,15,-,TGTGCCAGCAGCCGAGGTGCGGGGGCGTCCTACGAGCAGTACTTC,CASSRGAGASYEQYF
TRBV5-4,TRBJ1-2,-,17,-,TGTGCCAGCAGCTTAAGGCAGGGGTCTATACTTCTCTATGGCTACACCTTC,CASSLRQGSILLYGYTF
TRBV5-1,TRBJ1-6,TRBD1,19,-,TGCGCCAGCAGCTTGGTGGCAGGGGGTCCCTTAGGAGGTAATTCACCCCTCCACTTT,CASSLVAGGPLGGNSPLHF
TRBV4-1,TRBJ1-3,-,17,-,TGCGCCAGCAGCCAAGACTCTCGGTTTCTCTCTGGAAACACCATATATTTT,CASSQDSRFLSGNTIYF
TRBV9,TRBJ1-1,TRBD1,16,-,TGTGCCAGCAGCGTAGGAGACAGGGATGTGAACACTGAAGCTTTCTTT,CASSVGDRDVNTEAFF
TRBV18,TRBJ1-5,-,15,-,TGTGCCAGCTCACTACGGACAGATAGCAATCAGCCCCAGCATTTT,CASSLRTDSNQPQHF
TRBV6-5,TRBJ1-1,-,15,-,TGTGCCAGCGAGAGCTCCAGCACAGGGACCACTGAAGCTTTCTTT,CASESSSTGTTEAFF
TRBV19,TRBJ1-2,-,14,-,TGTGCCAGTAGTTGGTCAGCTGCTGACTATGGCTACACCTTC,CASSWSAADYGYTF
TRBV6-5,TRBJ1-2,-,10,-,TGTGCCAGCTCTTTCTATGGCTACACCTTC,CASSFYGYTF
TRBV6-6,TRBJ2-1,TRBD1,11,-,TGTGCCAGTATGACAGGGGGAGAGCAGTTCTTC,CASMTGGEQFF
TRBV2,TRBJ1-2,-,14,-,TGTGCCAGTTTGCCCCGCGAGTTGGCTTATGGCTACACCTTC,CASLPRELAYGYTF
TRBV5-1,TRBJ2-7,TRBD1,12,few,TGCGCCAGCAAACAGGGGGCCTACGAGCAGTACTTC,CASKQGAYEQYF
TRBV18,TRBJ1-3,-,17,-,TGTGCCAGCTCACCACCGGTTAGGATTTTCTCTGGAAACACCATATATTTT,CASSPPVRIFSGNTIYF
TRBV7-3,TRBJ1-1,-,17,-,TGTGCCAGTAGGGAGAATCCCGCCGGACGGATGAACACTGAAGCTTTCTTT,CASRENPAGRMNTEAFF
TRBV14,TRBJ1-2,-,14,-,TGTGCCAGCAGCCAATTCGGGGATAACTATGGCTACACCTTC,CASSQFGDNYGYTF
TRBV19,TRBJ1-2,-,15,-,TGTGCCAGTAGTATTTTTACCGAGGTCCCGGGGGGCTACACCTTC,CASSIFTEVPGGYTF
TRBV3-1/TRBV3-2,TRBJ1-2,-,15,-,TGTGCCAGCAGCCAAAGTGGAGTGTCGGGGACGGGCTACACCTTC,CASSQSGVSGTGYTF